One and the same sample provided the 28 T cell receptor beta chains below, sequenced in a study of blood T cell repertoires in COVID-19. Sequenced by immunoSEQ multiplex PCR; TCRdb stores in-frame clones only, minus some. The data hold about 230,000 clones, with 70% to 90% observed a single time. The sequencing sample was made of peripheral blood. The receptors stem from a man in his forties with acute or convalescent COVID-19.

The chain links TRBV6-1 to TRBJ1-2; D may be TRBD1 (6 bases). Germline V gene sequence: CDR1 MNHNS, CDR2 SASEGT. V gave up 1 base and J gave up 2 bases, with 14 bases separating them. CDR3 length: 16 amino acids. The CDR3 DNA sequence: TGTGCCAGCAGTGAAGTGCGCCCCAGGGGAAACTATGGCTACACCTTC. Its translation: CASSEVRPRGNYGYTF.

This rearrangement joins TRBV5-6 to TRBJ1-2; perhaps TRBD1 as D (5 bases). The V end was cut by 0 bases, the J end by 1 base, with 7 bases between. This CDR3 contains 14 residues. The germline V gene encodes CDR1 SGHDT and CDR2 YYEEEE. CDR3 DNA sequence: TGTGCCAGCAGCTTGGGACAGTTTAACTATGGCTACACCTTC. This encodes CASSLGQFNYGYTF.

CDR3 sequence reads: CASSGTFQETQYF. Here the CDR3 DNA reads TGTGCCAGCAGTGGGACATTTCAAGAGACCCAGTACTTC. This chain joins TRBV27 and TRBJ2-5, with D possibly TRBD1 on 6 matching bases. CDR3 size: 13 residues. The V end was cut by 5 bases, the J end by 2 bases, with 9 bases between. Germline-derived CDR1 and CDR2 are MNHEY and SMNVEV (reference sequence).

This clone was found once. The V call is TRBV5-4, the J call TRBJ2-7, with D maybe TRBD2 (5 bases). The germline gives CDR1 SGHNT, CDR2 YYREEE (reference sequence). The CDR3 loop spans 16 amino acids. Trimming removed 3 bases at V and 5 bases at J, with 21 bases between. CDR3 coding DNA: TGTGCCAGCAGCTCAACACGGACTCGCCCGGGCAACGAGCAGTACTTC. It specifies CASSSTRTRPGNEQYF.

The rearrangement uses TRBV7-9 and TRBJ1-2; 11 positions agree with TRBD1. CDR1 is SEHNR, CDR2 FQNEAQ, per germline (reference sequence). V lost 5 bases to trimming and J lost 4 bases; unmatched junction nucleotides: 9. The CDR3 contains 16 residues. The CDR3 DNA follows: TGTGCCAGCAGCCAAATACGGACAGGGGGCGCCTATGGCTACACCTTC. Translation: CASSQIRTGGAYGYTF.

This chain uses TRBV19 with TRBJ2-1; weak D call: TRBD2 (6 bases). The germline CDR1 and CDR2 sequences are LNHDA and SQIVND (reference sequence). Trimming stripped 5 bases from V and 0 bases from J, with 11 bases between. The CDR3 is 15 residues long. The CDR3 DNA reads as TGTGCCAGTAGTTTTAGCGGAAGCTCCTACAATGAGCAGTTCTTC. Amino acids: CASSFSGSSYNEQFF. Variable domain in full (rest from reference TRBV19 and TRBJ2-1): DGGITQSPKYLFRKEGQNVTLSCEQNLNHDAMYWYRQDPGQGLRLIYYSQIVNDFQKGDIAEGYSVSREKKESFPLTVTSAQKNPTAFYLCASSFSGSSYNEQFFGPGTRLTVL.

Comment on this clone: This specimen includes other DNA sequences encoding the same CDR3. The J gene is TRBJ2-5, the V gene TRBV5-1; D ambiguous. The V gene's germline CDR1 is SGHRS and CDR2 YFSETQ. Trimming pared 0 bases from V and 2 bases from J, leaving 5 bases between. The CDR3 has 13 residues. CDR3 residues: CASSLGQQETQYF. The CDR3, as DNA: TGCGCCAGCAGCTTGGGACAACAAGAGACCCAGTACTTC.

Details on this clone: This CDR3 is also generated by other DNA sequences in the sample. The chain links TRBV3-1 (or the pseudogene TRBV3-2) to TRBJ1-2; no reliable D call. The CDR3 is 13 residues long. V was clipped by 1 base and J by 7 bases, with 10 bases between them. Germline V gives CDR1 LGHDT, CDR2 YNNKEL (reference sequence). The CDR3 sequence is CASSQGGVGGYTF. CDR3 coding DNA: TGTGCCAGCAGCCAAGGCGGGGTGGGTGGCTACACCTTC.

The chain combines TRBV6-6 with TRBJ1-2, with D possibly matching TRBD1 (6 bases). Trimming took 4 bases from V and 2 from J, leaving 14 bases between them. Germline CDR1 is MNHNY and CDR2 is SVGAGI (reference sequence). This CDR3 comprises 15 residues. The chain's CDR3 is CASSSPGHPNYGYTF. The CDR3 region has the DNA TGTGCCAGCAGTTCCCCGGGACATCCGAACTATGGCTACACCTTC.

The V and J genes are TRBV7-9 and TRBJ2-7; D not resolved. The CDR3 contains 11 residues. Germline CDR1 is SEHNR and CDR2 is FQNEAQ (reference sequence). V lost 5 bases, J lost 6 bases, and 8 bases lay in between. The DNA for the CDR3 is TGTGCCAGCAGCGCGGCAATCGAGCAGTACTTC. Translating gives CASSAAIEQYF.

This chain connects TRBV10-3 to TRBJ1-6; D remains unclear. The germline CDR1 and CDR2 sequences are ENHRY and SYGVKD. The CDR3 is 15 residues long. V was clipped by 4 bases and J by 7 bases, with 14 bases between them. The CDR3 is CAISAGSQVNSPLHF. In nucleotides, the CDR3 is TGTGCCATCAGTGCAGGCTCCCAGGTGAATTCACCCCTCCACTTT.

The chain links TRBV6-2 or TRBV6-3 to TRBJ2-2; D perhaps matches TRBD1 (6 bases). This CDR3 is built from 18 residues. Trimming removed 4 bases from V and 1 base from J, with 19 bases in between. Per germline, CDR1 MNHEY and CDR2 SVGEGT. CDR3 region: CASSWSEWDTLNTGELFF. CDR3 coding DNA: TGTGCCAGCAGTTGGTCGGAGTGGGACACGTTGAACACCGGGGAGCTGTTTTTT.

The chain employs TRBV28 and TRBJ2-5, with TRBD2 matching over 9 bases. V lost 6 bases and J lost 4; bases outside the gene matches: 12. CDR3 length equals 16 residues. Germline CDR1 reads MDHEN; CDR2 reads SYDVKM. The CDR3 coding sequence is TGTGCCAGCAGCCCCTCGAGGAGCGGGGGGCTAGAGACCCAGTACTTC. The encoded protein is CASSPSRSGGLETQYF. Complete variable domain (other parts from reference TRBV28 and TRBJ2-5): DVKVTQSSRYLVKRTGEKVFLECVQDMDHENMFWYRQDPGLGLRLIYFSYDVKMKEKGDIPEGYSVSREKKERFSLILESASTNQTSMYLCASSPSRSGGLETQYFGPGTRLLVL.

V usage is TRBV9 and J usage is TRBJ2-2, with TRBD2 matching over 9 bases. V lost 3 bases and J lost 2; bases outside the gene matches: 5. This CDR3 is 16 amino acids long. Germline CDR1 SGDLS, CDR2 YYNGEE. The CDR3 region has the DNA TGTGCCAGCAGCGGAATAGCGGGGGACAACACCGGGGAGCTGTTTTTT. This encodes CASSGIAGDNTGELFF.

The rearrangement joins TRBV6-5 to TRBJ1-2, with 8 bases aligning to TRBD1. After removal of 6 bases from V and 4 bases from J, the junction contained 10 bases not matched to a gene. There are 15 residues in the CDR3. Germline assignment: CDR1 MNHEY and CDR2 SVGAGI. In nucleotides, the CDR3 is TGTGCCAGCAGGTTACAGGGGGATGTTGGCTATGGCTACACCTTC. Translating gives CASRLQGDVGYGYTF.

The chain links TRBV7-2 to TRBJ1-6; perhaps TRBD1 as D (6 bases). CDR3 length equals 14 residues. Germline values: CDR1 SGHTA, CDR2 FQGNSA. V was shortened by 4 bases and J by 6 bases, with 10 bases between the two germline ends. DNA of the CDR3: TGTGCCAGCAGCTGGACAGTGGTTAATTCACCCCTCCACTTT. This sequence encodes CASSWTVVNSPLHF.

The chain couples TRBV20-1 to TRBJ1-5, with 9 positions matching TRBD1. Per the germline V gene, CDR1 is DFQATT and CDR2 is SNEGSKA (reference sequence). The V segment lost 3 bases and the J segment 7 bases; nucleotides outside the gene matches: 13. This CDR3 contains 16 residues. The CDR3: CSASILFGQGYQPQHF. Here the CDR3 DNA reads TGCAGTGCTAGTATACTTTTCGGACAGGGGTACCAGCCCCAGCATTTT.

The chain has TRBV6-5 and TRBJ1-3; D is unclear. From germline, CDR1 is MNHEY and CDR2 SVGAGI. Between the trimmed V and J ends, which lost 6 bases and 0 bases, there was a span of 3 bases. The CDR3 spans 12 residues. The CDR3 sequence: CASRSSGNTIYF. DNA for the CDR3: TGTGCCAGCAGGAGCTCTGGAAACACCATATATTTT.

CDR3 DNA sequence: TGCAGTGCTAGTATCGAGAATGAGCAGTTCTTC. Encoded protein: CSASIENEQFF. The V call is TRBV20-1, the J call TRBJ2-1, with no clear D. CDR3 length equals 11 residues. Deletions cut 3 bases from V and 7 bases from J, with 7 bases between. Germline V lookup: CDR1 DFQATT, CDR2 SNEGSKA (reference sequence).

The chain carries TRBV12-3 or TRBV12-4 and TRBJ1-1, with TRBD1 matching over 8 bases. The CDR3 runs to 13 residues. V lost 6 bases and J lost 4; bases outside the gene matches: 4. DNA of the CDR3: TGTGCCAGCAGGACAGGGGTTAGCACTGAAGCTTTCTTT. This sequence encodes CASRTGVSTEAFF.

J is TRBJ2-5 and V is TRBV7-3; the match to TRBD1 covers 9 bases. The CDR3 sequence is 13 residues long. Trimming took 5 bases from V and 5 from J; bases not matched to a gene: 3. Per the germline V gene, CDR1 is SGHTA and CDR2 is FQGTGA. The CDR3 nucleotides read TGTGCCAGCAGCCCAGGACAGGGGGAGACCCAGTACTTC. It codes for CASSPGQGETQYF.

The V and J genes are TRBV3-1 (or the pseudogene TRBV3-2) and TRBJ1-5; D ambiguous. The CDR3 contains 13 residues. Germline CDR1 reads LGHDT; CDR2 reads YNNKEL (reference sequence). V was pared by 2 bases and J by 6 bases, with 8 bases between. The CDR3 reads CASSQNEGQPQHF. The CDR3 region has the DNA TGTGCCAGCAGCCAAAACGAGGGTCAGCCCCAGCATTTT.

The chain joins TRBV6-2 or TRBV6-3 to TRBJ1-2, with D possibly matching TRBD1 (6 bases). Trimming left V 5 bases short and J 7 bases short, with 8 bases between. Germline V gene sequence: CDR1 MNHEY, CDR2 SVGEGT. This CDR3 contains 11 residues. In DNA, the CDR3 is TGTGCCAGCAGTACAGGGAGTGGCTACACCTTC. Its protein product is CASSTGSGYTF.

The V call is TRBV7-9, the J call TRBJ1-2; D gene ambiguous. Germline V lookup: CDR1 SEHNR, CDR2 FQNEAQ (reference sequence). V was cut by 3 bases and J by 2 bases, with 4 bases left in between. CDR3 length equals 12 residues. For the CDR3, the DNA is TGTGCCAGCAGCTTGGAGAACTATGGCTACACCTTC. This gives the protein CASSLENYGYTF.

The chain recombines TRBV5-1 with TRBJ1-4, with a possible D match to TRBD1 (6 bases). In germline, CDR1 is SGHRS, CDR2 YFSETQ. Trimming left V 4 bases short and J 0 bases short, with 13 bases between. CDR3 length equals 16 residues. The CDR3 DNA sequence: TGCGCCAGCAGCCAGGGGTGGGCAGCAACTAATGAAAAACTGTTTTTT. As protein: CASSQGWAATNEKLFF.

Written as DNA, the CDR3 is TGTGCCACCAGCACCCCAAGGACAGGGGGCAATGTTGCTTTCTTT. It specifies CATSTPRTGGNVAFF. This sequence joins TRBV15 and TRBJ1-1, with 11 bases matching TRBD1. V was pared by 4 bases and J by 11 bases, with 12 bases of the junction left unmatched. The CDR3 has 15 amino acids. Germline CDR1 and CDR2: LNHNV and YYDKDF (reference sequence).

The genes are TRBV5-1 and TRBJ2-2, with D possibly being TRBD1 (5 bases). Germline loops: CDR1 SGHRS, CDR2 YFSETQ. This CDR3 spans 15 amino acids. The germline V and J ends were trimmed by 0 bases and 6 bases, with 12 bases remaining between them. CDR3 nucleotides: TGCGCCAGCAGCTTGGTGGCAGGGAAGGCCGGGGAGCTGTTTTTT. Translation gives CASSLVAGKAGELFF.

The genes are TRBV28 and TRBJ2-3; TRBD1 matches at 7 bases. J lost 2 bases, V lost 7 bases, and 12 bases had no gene match. Looked up from germline, CDR1 is MDHEN and CDR2 is SYDVKM. The CDR3 consists of 16 residues. CDR3: CASTSMTGLDTDTQYF. For the CDR3, the DNA is TGTGCCAGCACTTCAATGACAGGGTTAGACACAGATACGCAGTATTTT.